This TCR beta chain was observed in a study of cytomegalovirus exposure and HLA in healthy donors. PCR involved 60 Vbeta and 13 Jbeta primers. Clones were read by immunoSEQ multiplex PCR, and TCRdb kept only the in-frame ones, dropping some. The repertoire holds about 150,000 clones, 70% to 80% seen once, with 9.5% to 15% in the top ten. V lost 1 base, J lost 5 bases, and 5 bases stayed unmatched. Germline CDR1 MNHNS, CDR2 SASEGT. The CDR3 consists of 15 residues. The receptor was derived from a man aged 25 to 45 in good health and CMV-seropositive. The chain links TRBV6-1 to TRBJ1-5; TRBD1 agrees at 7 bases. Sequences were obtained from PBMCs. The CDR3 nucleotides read TGTGCCAGCAGTGAAGACCACAGGGGCGATCAGCCCCAGCATTTT. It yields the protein CASSEDHRGDQPQHF.